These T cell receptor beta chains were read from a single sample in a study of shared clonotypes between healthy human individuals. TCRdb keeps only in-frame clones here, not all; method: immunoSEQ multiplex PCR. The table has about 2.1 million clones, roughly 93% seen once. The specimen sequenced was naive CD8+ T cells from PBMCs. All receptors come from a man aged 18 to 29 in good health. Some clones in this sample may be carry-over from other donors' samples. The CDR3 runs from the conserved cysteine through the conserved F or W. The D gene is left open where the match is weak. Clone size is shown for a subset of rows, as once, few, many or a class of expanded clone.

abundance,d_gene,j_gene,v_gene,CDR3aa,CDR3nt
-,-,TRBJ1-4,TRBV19,CASTRGHGSEKLFF,TGTGCCAGTACCCGTGGGCACGGAAGTGAAAAACTGTTTTTT
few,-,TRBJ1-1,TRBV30,CAWSLGGMNTEAFF,TGTGCCTGGAGCCTTGGGGGGATGAACACTGAAGCTTTCTTT
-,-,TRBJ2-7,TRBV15,CATSKERGESYEQYF,TGTGCCACCAGCAAAGAGAGGGGTGAGTCCTACGAGCAGTACTTC
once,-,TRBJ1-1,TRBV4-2,CASSPKGMGTSALGTEAFF,TGTGCCAGCAGCCCGAAGGGGATGGGCACCTCGGCTTTAGGCACTGAAGCTTTCTTT
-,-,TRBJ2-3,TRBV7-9,CASSPAVAGPDTQYF,TGTGCCAGCAGCCCGGCCGTGGCGGGCCCAGATACGCAGTATTTT
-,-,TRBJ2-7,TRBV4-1,CASSQETGPSSYEQYF,TGCGCCAGCAGCCAAGAAACGGGACCGAGCTCCTACGAGCAGTACTTC
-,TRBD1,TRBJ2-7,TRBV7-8,CASSPVWDRDSYEQYF,TGTGCCAGCAGCCCTGTCTGGGACAGGGACTCCTACGAGCAGTACTTC
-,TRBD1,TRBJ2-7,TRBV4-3,CASSQGGTGIEGAYEQYF,TGCGCCAGCAGCCAAGGAGGGACAGGGATCGAGGGCGCCTACGAGCAGTACTTC
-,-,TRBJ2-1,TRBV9,CASSVWRVDEQFF,TGTGCCAGCAGCGTATGGCGGGTCGATGAGCAGTTCTTC
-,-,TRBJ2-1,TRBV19,CASRQVGLPNNEQFF,TGTGCCAGTAGACAAGTGGGGCTACCAAACAATGAGCAGTTCTTC
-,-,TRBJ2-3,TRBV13,CASSIGRGTDTQYF,TGTGCCAGCAGTATCGGAAGAGGCACAGATACGCAGTATTTT
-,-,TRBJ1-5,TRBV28,CASSYSNQPQHF,TGTGCTAGCAGTTATAGCAATCAGCCCCAGCATTTT
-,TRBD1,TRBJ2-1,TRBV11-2,CASSIQGSPYNEQFF,TGTGCCAGCAGTATACAGGGGTCCCCCTACAATGAGCAGTTCTTC
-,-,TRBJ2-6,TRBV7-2,CASSLEGIGANVLTF,TGTGCCAGCAGCTTAGAAGGGATAGGGGCCAACGTCCTGACTTTC
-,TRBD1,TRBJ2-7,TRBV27,CASSRDRGSYEQYF,TGTGCCAGCAGTCGGGACAGGGGTTCCTACGAGCAGTACTTC
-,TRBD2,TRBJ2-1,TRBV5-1,CASSSLGLAGGPHNEQFF,TGCGCCAGCAGCTCCCTGGGACTAGCGGGAGGGCCCCACAATGAGCAGTTCTTC
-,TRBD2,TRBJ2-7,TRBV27,CASSQTSGRDEQYF,TGTGCCAGCAGTCAGACTAGCGGGAGGGACGAGCAGTACTTC
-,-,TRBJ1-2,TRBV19,CASTMGRDNYGYTF,TGTGCCAGTACCATGGGCAGAGATAACTATGGCTACACCTTC
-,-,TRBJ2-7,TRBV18,CASSPPDSYEQYF,TGTGCCAGCTCACCCCCGGACAGCTACGAGCAGTACTTC
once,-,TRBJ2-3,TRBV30,CAWNHPSEDFTDTQYF,TGTGCCTGGAATCACCCGTCGGAGGACTTCACAGATACGCAGTATTTT
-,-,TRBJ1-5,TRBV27,CASSPLQFFSNQPQHF,TGTGCCAGCAGTCCGCTACAGTTTTTTAGCAATCAGCCCCAGCATTTT
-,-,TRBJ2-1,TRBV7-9,CASSLGPGSEQFF,TGTGCCAGCAGCTTGGGGCCGGGGAGTGAGCAGTTCTTC
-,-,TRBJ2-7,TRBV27,CASSYGGSYEQYF,TGTGCCAGCAGCTACGGGGGCTCCTACGAGCAGTACTTC
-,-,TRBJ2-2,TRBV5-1,CASSLDRGGTGELFF,TGCGCCAGCAGCTTGGACAGGGGAGGAACCGGGGAGCTGTTTTTT
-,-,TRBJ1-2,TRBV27,CASSFRQGHGYTF,TGTGCCAGCAGTTTTCGGCAGGGGCATGGCTACACCTTC
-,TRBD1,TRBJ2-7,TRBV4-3,CASSLAQGAIYEQYF,TGCGCCAGCAGCCTCGCGCAGGGGGCGATCTACGAGCAGTACTTC
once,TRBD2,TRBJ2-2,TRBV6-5,CASRAGTSTGELFF,TGTGCCAGCAGGGCCGGGACTAGCACCGGGGAGCTGTTTTTT
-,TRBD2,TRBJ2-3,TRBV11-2,CASSLIAGKGYTQYF,TGTGCCAGCAGCTTAATAGCGGGAAAGGGGTATACGCAGTATTTT
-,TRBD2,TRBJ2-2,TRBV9,CASSVGPTSGRVNTGELFF,TGTGCCAGCAGCGTAGGACCGACTAGCGGGAGGGTGAACACCGGGGAGCTGTTTTTT
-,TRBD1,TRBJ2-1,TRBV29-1,CSVEQTGSYEQFF,TGCAGCGTTGAACAGACAGGGTCCTATGAGCAGTTCTTC
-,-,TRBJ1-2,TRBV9,CASSVVTEEPYGYTF,TGTGCCAGCAGCGTAGTTACTGAGGAGCCTTATGGCTACACCTTC
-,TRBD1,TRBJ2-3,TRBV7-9,CASSPGTGPDTQYF,TGTGCCAGCAGCCCCGGGACAGGGCCAGATACGCAGTATTTT
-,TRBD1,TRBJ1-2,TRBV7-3,CASSPTGASNYGYTF,TGTGCCAGCAGCCCTACAGGGGCCAGTAACTATGGCTACACCTTC
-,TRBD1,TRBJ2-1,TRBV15,CATSRRTGAVPGNEQFF,TGTGCCACCAGCAGAAGAACAGGGGCTGTCCCGGGCAATGAGCAGTTCTTC
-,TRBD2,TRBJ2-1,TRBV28,CASSFPTSGADRNNEQFF,TGTGCCAGCAGTTTCCCGACTAGCGGGGCAGACAGAAACAATGAGCAGTTCTTC
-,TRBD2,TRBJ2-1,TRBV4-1,CASSQTLAGSSYNEQFF,TGCGCCAGCAGCCAAACCCTAGCGGGCTCCTCTTACAATGAGCAGTTCTTC
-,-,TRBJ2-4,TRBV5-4,CASSWGGGSAKNIQYF,TGTGCCAGCAGCTGGGGCGGGGGCTCTGCCAAAAACATTCAGTACTTC
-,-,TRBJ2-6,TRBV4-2,CASSQDGGANVLTF,TGTGCCAGCAGCCAAGATGGTGGGGCCAACGTCCTGACTTTC
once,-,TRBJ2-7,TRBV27,CASSATIPGNEQYF,TGTGCCAGCAGCGCAACAATCCCGGGGAACGAGCAGTACTTC
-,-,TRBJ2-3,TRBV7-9,CASILPAYGTDTQYF,TGTGCCAGCATCCTCCCGGCCTACGGCACAGATACGCAGTATTTT
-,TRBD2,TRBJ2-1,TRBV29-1,CSVETSGYNEQFF,TGCAGCGTTGAGACTAGCGGATACAATGAGCAGTTCTTC
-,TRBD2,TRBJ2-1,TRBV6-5,CASSYSTSGLYNEQFF,TGTGCCAGCAGTTACTCTACTAGCGGCCTCTACAATGAGCAGTTCTTC
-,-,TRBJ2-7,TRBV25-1,CASSTLWGLAFRVQYF,TGTGCCAGCTCTACTCTGTGGGGTCTAGCTTTTAGGGTGCAGTACTTC
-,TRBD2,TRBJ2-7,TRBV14,CASSFGLADYYEQYF,TGTGCCAGCAGCTTCGGACTAGCGGATTACTACGAGCAGTACTTC
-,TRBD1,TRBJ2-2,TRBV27,CASSPTGANTGELFF,TGTGCCAGCAGTCCGACAGGGGCGAACACCGGGGAGCTGTTTTTT
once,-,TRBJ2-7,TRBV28,CASRARGYEQYF,TGTGCCAGCAGAGCCCGGGGCTACGAGCAGTACTTC
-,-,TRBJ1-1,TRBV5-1,CASTGAGPMNTEAFF,TGCGCCTCCACAGGAGCGGGACCGATGAACACTGAAGCTTTCTTT
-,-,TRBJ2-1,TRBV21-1,CASSTKTPSEDYNEQFF,TGTGCCAGCAGCACAAAAACCCCTTCTGAGGACTACAATGAGCAGTTCTTC
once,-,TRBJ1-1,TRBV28,CASSWRAGVVNTEAFF,TGTGCCAGCAGTTGGAGGGCAGGGGTGGTGAACACTGAAGCTTTCTTT
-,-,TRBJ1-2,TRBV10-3,CAISESITVGYTF,TGTGCCATCAGTGAGTCGATAACTGTGGGCTACACCTTC
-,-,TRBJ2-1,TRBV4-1,CASSLTIAPDNEQFF,TGCGCCAGCAGCCTCACTATAGCACCGGACAATGAGCAGTTCTTC
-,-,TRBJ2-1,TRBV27,CASSSRGPYNEQFF,TGTGCCAGCAGTTCCAGGGGACCCTACAATGAGCAGTTCTTC
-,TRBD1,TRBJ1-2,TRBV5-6,CASSAGQGAGTF,TGTGCCAGCAGCGCCGGACAGGGGGCGGGCACCTTC